This entry features one TCR beta chain sequence. This sample was included in a study of blood T cell repertoires in COVID-19. Sequencing used immunoSEQ multiplex PCR; TCRdb keeps in-frame clones, though not all of them. This table holds around 180,000 clones, more than 85% found once. Source material: peripheral blood. The TCR comes from a man in his 70s with active or convalescent COVID-19.

This CDR3 is CASSKQSSSGNTIYF. In nucleotides, the CDR3 is TGTGCCAGCAGCAAACAGTCCTCCTCTGGAAACACCATATATTTT. The chain links TRBV3-1 (or the pseudogene TRBV3-2) to TRBJ1-3; D is unresolved. Germline V lookup: CDR1 LGHDT, CDR2 YNNKEL (reference sequence). This CDR3 has 15 residues. V lost 5 bases and J 0 bases, leaving 11 bases between the germline ends.